These T cell receptor beta chains were read from a single sample in a study of beta chain features in type 1 diabetes. Clones were read by immunoSEQ multiplex PCR, and TCRdb kept only the in-frame ones, dropping some. The sample lists 600,000 to 750,000 clones; 9.5% to 15% were seen once. The sample was naive CD4+ T cells from blood. Every receptor here comes from a man aged 25 to 40 with type 1 diabetes. The CDR3 runs from the conserved cysteine through the conserved F or W. The D gene is left open where the match is weak. Clone size is stated in some rows and not others, as once, few, many or a class when expanded.

D gene	V gene	J gene	clone size	CDR3 DNA	CDR3 protein
NA	TRBV9	TRBJ1-4	few	TGTGCCAGCAGCGTAGCTACTAATGAAAAACTGTTTTTT	CASSVATNEKLFF
NA	TRBV18	TRBJ2-1	few	TGTGCCAGCTCACCACCCGGACATGATGAGCAGTTCTTC	CASSPPGHDEQFF
NA	TRBV18	TRBJ1-2	NA	TGTGCCAGCTCACCACCGGTGAGTGATGGCTACACCTTC	CASSPPVSDGYTF
NA	TRBV2	TRBJ2-7	few	TGTGCCAGCAGTTACAGTCCCTACGAGCAGTACTTC	CASSYSPYEQYF
NA	TRBV6-1	TRBJ2-5	few	TGTGCCAGCGGAAACCCCCGGGGGAGTCAAGAGACCCAGTACTTC	CASGNPRGSQETQYF
NA	TRBV10-3	TRBJ1-5	NA	TGTGCCATCAGCGCGCCGGGTAATCAGCCCCAGCATTTT	CAISAPGNQPQHF
NA	TRBV4-2	TRBJ1-5	NA	TGTGCCAGCAGCCTCTCACAGATTAGCAATCAGCCCCAGCATTTT	CASSLSQISNQPQHF
NA	TRBV18	TRBJ1-1	NA	TGTGCCAGCTCATCGACAACGGACACTGAAGCTTTCTTT	CASSSTTDTEAFF
NA	TRBV6-5	TRBJ2-7	NA	TGTGCCAGCAGGGCCACCCTGATTAGCTCCTACGAGCAGTACTTC	CASRATLISSYEQYF
NA	TRBV9	TRBJ2-6	few	TGTGCCAGCAGCGCCGGAGGTCAATCTGGGGCCAACGTCCTGACTTTC	CASSAGGQSGANVLTF
NA	TRBV9	TRBJ1-1	NA	TGTGCCAGCAGTGAAATACAGGGAACCACTGAAGCTTTCTTT	CASSEIQGTTEAFF
NA	TRBV10-3	TRBJ2-7	NA	TGTGCCATCAGTGGACGGAGCTCCTACGAGCAGTACTTC	CAISGRSSYEQYF
NA	TRBV7-2	TRBJ2-7	NA	TGTGCCAGCAGCTCCCGGGACGGCTACGAGCAGTACTTC	CASSSRDGYEQYF
TRBD1	TRBV9	TRBJ2-7	few	TGTGCCAGCAGCGTGGGACAGCTCTACGAGCAGTACTTC	CASSVGQLYEQYF
NA	TRBV7-9	TRBJ1-5	NA	TGTGCCAGCAGCTTATATTCGCCCAGGGTAGGCAATCAGCCCCAGCATTTT	CASSLYSPRVGNQPQHF
TRBD1	TRBV18	TRBJ2-7	few	TGTGCCAGCTCAACAGGGGGAGATGAGCAGTACTTC	CASSTGGDEQYF
NA	TRBV28	TRBJ1-4	NA	TGTGCCAGCAGTTCGGCGGCAGGGTTGGAAAAACTGTTTTTT	CASSSAAGLEKLFF
NA	TRBV6-5	TRBJ1-3	few	TGTGCCAGCAGCCGTGACAGGAATGGAAACACCATATATTTT	CASSRDRNGNTIYF
TRBD1	TRBV6-6	TRBJ1-1	NA	TGTGCCAGCAAAGGGACAGGTAGGGGCACTGAAGCTTTCTTT	CASKGTGRGTEAFF
NA	TRBV19	TRBJ1-5	NA	TGTGCCAGTAGTATAGATAGGAGGGCATCAGGTGTCCAGCATTTT	CASSIDRRASGVQHF
TRBD1	TRBV27	TRBJ2-3	few	TGTGCCAGCACTACGAGACAGGGGACAGATACGCAGTATTTT	CASTTRQGTDTQYF
NA	TRBV5-4	TRBJ2-6	few	TGTGCCAGCAGCGCGGAGAGCTCTGGGGCCAACGTCCTGACTTTC	CASSAESSGANVLTF
NA	TRBV19	TRBJ1-5	NA	TGTGCCAGTAGTGACTCCCTTGGGAAGCCCCAGCATTTT	CASSDSLGKPQHF
NA	TRBV28	TRBJ2-7	NA	TGTGCCAGCAGTTTAGATGGGGACGAGCAGTACTTC	CASSLDGDEQYF
NA	TRBV5-6	TRBJ1-5	NA	TGTGCCAGCAGCTTAGAGGGTGTCAATCAGCCCCAGCATTTT	CASSLEGVNQPQHF
NA	TRBV7-2	TRBJ2-5	few	TGTGCCAGCAGCCAAGCGGGCGTCCAAGAGACCCAGTACTTC	CASSQAGVQETQYF
NA	TRBV7-2	TRBJ2-2	few	TGTGCCAGCAGTAAAGTAGGGAGTACCGGGGAGCTGTTTTTT	CASSKVGSTGELFF
NA	TRBV7-9	TRBJ2-4	NA	TGTGCCAGCAGCTTAGGGGACATTCCCAAAAACATTCAGTACTTC	CASSLGDIPKNIQYF
NA	TRBV4-1	TRBJ1-1	NA	TGCGCCAGCAGCCCAACGGGAGCAGCAGCCACTGAAGCTTTCTTT	CASSPTGAAATEAFF
NA	TRBV5-1	TRBJ1-1	NA	TGCGCCAGCAGCTTGGGCACAGTGCTGAACACTGAAGCTTTCTTT	CASSLGTVLNTEAFF
NA	TRBV13	TRBJ2-1	few	TGTGCCAGCAGCTTAGGTGGCTCCCTCTACAATGAGCAGTTCTTC	CASSLGGSLYNEQFF
TRBD1	TRBV5-1	TRBJ1-2	NA	TGCGCCAGCAGCTTTCGAACCGGGACAGGAGATGGCTACACCTTC	CASSFRTGTGDGYTF
TRBD1	TRBV5-6	TRBJ2-3	few	TGTGCCAGCAGCTTGATACAGGGGGCAACAGATACGCAGTATTTT	CASSLIQGATDTQYF
TRBD2	TRBV29-1	TRBJ2-3	NA	TGCAGCGTTGAAGTAGCGGGGACGAGCACAGATACGCAGTATTTT	CSVEVAGTSTDTQYF
TRBD2	TRBV29-1	TRBJ2-1	few	TGCAGCGTCCACTTAACTAGCGGGGGGAGCTCCTACAATGAGCAGTTCTTC	CSVHLTSGGSSYNEQFF
NA	TRBV7-8	TRBJ2-1	NA	TGTGCCAGCAGCGGCCCAACTAGCAGCTCCTACAATGAGCAGTTCTTC	CASSGPTSSSYNEQFF
NA	TRBV2	TRBJ2-2	NA	TGTGCCAGCAGTGAGTCGGAGCACTTCACCGGGGAGCTGTTTTTT	CASSESEHFTGELFF
TRBD1	TRBV2	TRBJ1-2	NA	TGTGCCAGCAGAGCGACAGGGGGAGGTTTTGGCTACACCTTC	CASRATGGGFGYTF
NA	TRBV4-3	TRBJ1-2	few	TGCGCCAGCAGCCAAGATTTGGGGAAGGTAGGCTACACCTTC	CASSQDLGKVGYTF
NA	TRBV28	TRBJ1-2	few	TGTGCCAGCAGTCGATCAGGGGCCTATGGCTACACCTTC	CASSRSGAYGYTF
NA	TRBV9	TRBJ2-3	NA	TGTGCCAGCAGCGTAGCTGAGGGTAGCCGGAGCACAGATACGCAGTATTTT	CASSVAEGSRSTDTQYF
NA	TRBV28	TRBJ2-7	few	TGTGCCAGCACCGATGGAGGGATGGAGAGGGAGCAGTACTTC	CASTDGGMEREQYF
TRBD2	TRBV5-1	TRBJ2-1	few	TGCGCCAGCAGCTCCAGACTTACTAGCGGTCGATTCAATGAGCAGTTCTTC	CASSSRLTSGRFNEQFF
NA	TRBV7-9	TRBJ2-1	few	TGTGCCAGCAGCTCGAGAGTCGGCCGAAACTACAATGAGCAGTTCTTC	CASSSRVGRNYNEQFF
NA	TRBV11-2	TRBJ2-3	NA	TGTGCCAGCAGCTTTGTAGGCGTAGATACGCAGTATTTT	CASSFVGVDTQYF
NA	TRBV27	TRBJ1-6	NA	TGTGCCAGCAGTAGACAGGTTTACAATTCACCCCTCCACTTT	CASSRQVYNSPLHF
NA	TRBV5-4	TRBJ1-5	few	TGTGCCAGCAGCCTGAACTTCTCTGTGGTTCGTGCGAATAGCAATCAGCCCCAGCATTTT	CASSLNFSVVRANSNQPQHF
TRBD1	TRBV10-3	TRBJ1-2	few	TGTGCCTCTTGGGGGACGGGACAGGAGGTTCTATATGGCTACACCTTC	CASWGTGQEVLYGYTF
TRBD1	TRBV5-4	TRBJ2-2	few	TGTGCCAGCAGCTTTGGACAGGGGGCCTCCGGGGAGCTGTTTTTT	CASSFGQGASGELFF
NA	TRBV30	TRBJ1-2	few	TGTGCCTGGAGCGAACGTCGCACAGGAGCTTACTATGGCTACACCTTC	CAWSERRTGAYYGYTF
NA	TRBV5-1	TRBJ1-1	few	TGCGCCAGCAGCTTCGGGGACGGCACTGAAGCTTTCTTT	CASSFGDGTEAFF
TRBD2	TRBV7-6	TRBJ2-5	few	TGTGCCAGCAGCTCCGCGGGGGGCCGTCAAGAGACCCAGTACTTC	CASSSAGGRQETQYF
NA	TRBV7-8	TRBJ2-5	NA	TGTGCCAGCAGCTTAGTAGGGACTCAAGAGACCCAGTACTTC	CASSLVGTQETQYF
NA	TRBV29-1	TRBJ2-5	few	TGCAGCGTTATAGAAACTCGAGGGGGGGAGACCCAGTACTTC	CSVIETRGGETQYF
NA	TRBV11-2	TRBJ2-1	NA	TGTGCCAGCAGCCTCCTGGGGCCTACTAGCTCCTCCTACAATGAGCAGTTCTTC	CASSLLGPTSSSYNEQFF
NA	TRBV9	TRBJ1-4	NA	TGTGCCAGCAGCACTTCAGTCGGTGCAACTAATGAAAAACTGTTTTTT	CASSTSVGATNEKLFF
NA	TRBV18	TRBJ2-3	NA	TGTGCCAGCTCACAAACCCTCCTCAGCAAGAGCACAGATACGCAGTATTTT	CASSQTLLSKSTDTQYF